Included here is one T cell receptor (beta chain) sequence, with context. Per the original methods: Researchers report that nucleated cell counts were estimated from reference gene primer amplification. Some clones are missing from TCRdb's copy, which holds only in-frame ones; the method was immunoSEQ multiplex PCR. Clone size and the V and J calls come from that table; the DNA yielded D and trimming. Of about 43,000 clones in the sample, approximately 90% were seen once. This sample is part of a study of blood T cell repertoires in COVID-19. Overall study: From T cells, B-cell-depleted T cells, or PBMCs came the material, which was cDNA or gDNA.

The material sequenced was peripheral blood. The TCR originated in a woman older than 75 with active COVID-19.

CDR3: CAMSLAYNEQFF. In DNA form, the CDR3 reads TGTGCCATGAGCTTGGCCTACAATGAGCAGTTCTTC. The chain uses TRBV2 and TRBJ2-1; D is unresolved. The ends were cut back, 10 bases at V and 2 bases at J, with 9 bases in the middle. Germline V gene data show CDR1 as SNHLY and CDR2 as FYNNEI. CDR3 length: 12 residues. The variable domain in full, completed from reference TRBV2 and TRBJ2-1, reads EPEVTQTPSHQVTQMGQEVILRCVPISNHLYFYWYRQILGQKVEFLVSFYNNEISEKSEIFDDQFSVERPDGSNFTLKIRSTKLEDSAMYFCAMSLAYNEQFFGPGTRLTVL.